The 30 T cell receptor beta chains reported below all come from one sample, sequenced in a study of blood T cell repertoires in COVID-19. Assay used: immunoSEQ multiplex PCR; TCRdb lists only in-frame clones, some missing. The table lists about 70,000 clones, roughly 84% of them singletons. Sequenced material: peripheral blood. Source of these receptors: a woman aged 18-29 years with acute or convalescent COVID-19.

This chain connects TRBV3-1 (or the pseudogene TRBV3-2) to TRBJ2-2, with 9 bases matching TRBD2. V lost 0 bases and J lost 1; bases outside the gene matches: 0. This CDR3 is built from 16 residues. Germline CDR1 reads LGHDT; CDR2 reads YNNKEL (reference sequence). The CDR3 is CASSQDSGRNTGELFF. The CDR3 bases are TGTGCCAGCAGCCAAGATAGCGGGAGGAACACCGGGGAGCTGTTTTTT.

The CDR3 DNA is TGTGCCATTCGGCCCAGGGGATACGGCTACACCTTC. As protein: CAIRPRGYGYTF. This chain connects TRBV6-5 to TRBJ1-2; TRBD1 might be the D (6 bases). Germline loops: CDR1 MNHEY, CDR2 SVGAGI. The CDR3 length is 12 residues. V was pared by 10 bases and J by 8 bases, with 17 bases between.

The CDR3 sequence is CASSKNRGGYTF. The CDR3 bases are TGCGCCAGCAGCAAGAACAGGGGCGGCTACACCTTC. This sequence joins TRBV5-1 and TRBJ1-2, with TRBD1 matching over 7 bases. The length of the CDR3 is 12 residues. Germline loops: CDR1 SGHRS, CDR2 YFSETQ. V dropped 4 bases and J dropped 8; count of bases not matched to a gene: 5.

CDR3 nucleotide sequence: TGCGCCAGCAGCCAAGATATTAAGGGAGGGAGCAGGGATACGCAGTATTTT. This gives the protein CASSQDIKGGSRDTQYF. This sequence joins TRBV4-3 and TRBJ2-3, with TRBD2 matching 7 bases. V was clipped by 0 bases and J by 6 bases; unmatched bases: 12. CDR3 size: 17 residues. Looked up from germline, CDR1 is LGHNA and CDR2 is YSLEER.

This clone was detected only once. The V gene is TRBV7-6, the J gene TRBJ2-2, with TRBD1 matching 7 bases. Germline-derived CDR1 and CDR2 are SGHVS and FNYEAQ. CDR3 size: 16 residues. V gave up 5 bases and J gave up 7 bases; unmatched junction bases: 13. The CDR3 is CASSATPTGIGGELFF. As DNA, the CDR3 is TGTGCCAGCAGCGCAACCCCGACAGGGATCGGCGGGGAGCTGTTTTTT.

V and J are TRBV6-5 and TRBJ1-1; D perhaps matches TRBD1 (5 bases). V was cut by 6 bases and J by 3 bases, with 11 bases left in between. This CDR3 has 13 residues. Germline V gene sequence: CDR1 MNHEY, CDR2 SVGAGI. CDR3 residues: CASSWGRDTEAFF. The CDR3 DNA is TGTGCCAGCAGCTGGGGCAGGGACACTGAAGCTTTCTTT.

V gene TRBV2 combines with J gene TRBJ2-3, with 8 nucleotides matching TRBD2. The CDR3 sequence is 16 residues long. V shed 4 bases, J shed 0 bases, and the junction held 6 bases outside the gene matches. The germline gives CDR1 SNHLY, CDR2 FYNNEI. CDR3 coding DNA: TGTGCCAGCAGTGCTCTAGCGGGCCTTAGCACAGATACGCAGTATTTT. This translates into CASSALAGLSTDTQYF.

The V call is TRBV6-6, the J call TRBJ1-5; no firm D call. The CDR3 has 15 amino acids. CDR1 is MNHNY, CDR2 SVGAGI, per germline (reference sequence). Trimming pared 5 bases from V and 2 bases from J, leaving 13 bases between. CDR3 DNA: TGTGCCAGCAGTAACCCCGGGAGGGGCAATCAGCCCCAGCATTTT. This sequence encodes CASSNPGRGNQPQHF.

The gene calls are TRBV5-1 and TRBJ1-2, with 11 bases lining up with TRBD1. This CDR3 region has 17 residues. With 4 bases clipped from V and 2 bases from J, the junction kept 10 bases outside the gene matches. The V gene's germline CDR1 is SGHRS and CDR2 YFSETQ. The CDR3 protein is CASSLGQGALRNYGYTF. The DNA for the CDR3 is TGCGCCAGCAGCCTAGGACAGGGGGCCCTTCGAAACTATGGCTACACCTTC. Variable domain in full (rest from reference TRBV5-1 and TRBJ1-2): KAGVTQTPRYLIKTRGQQVTLSCSPISGHRSVSWYQQTPGQGLQFLFEYFSETQRNKGNFPGRFSGRQFSNSRSEMNVSTLELGDSALYLCASSLGQGALRNYGYTFGSGTRLTVV.

CDR3 bases: TGTGCCAGCAGCGACTCCTACTACGAGCAGTACTTC. Its protein is CASSDSYYEQYF. The chain joins TRBV7-9 to TRBJ2-7; D remains ambiguous. The V gene lost 5 bases and the J gene lost 3 bases, with 8 bases spanning the gap. Germline V lookup: CDR1 SEHNR, CDR2 FQNEAQ (reference sequence). The CDR3 is made up of 12 amino acids.

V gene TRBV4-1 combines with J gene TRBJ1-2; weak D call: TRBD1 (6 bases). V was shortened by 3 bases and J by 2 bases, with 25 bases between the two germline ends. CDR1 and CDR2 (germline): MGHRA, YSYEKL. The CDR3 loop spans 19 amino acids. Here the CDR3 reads CASSHVPQGSRRDNYGYTF. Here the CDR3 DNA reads TGCGCCAGCAGCCACGTCCCCCAGGGGTCGAGGCGAGACAACTATGGCTACACCTTC.

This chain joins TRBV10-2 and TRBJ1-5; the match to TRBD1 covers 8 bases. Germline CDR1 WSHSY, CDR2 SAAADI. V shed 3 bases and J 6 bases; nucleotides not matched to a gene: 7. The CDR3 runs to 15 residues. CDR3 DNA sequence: TGCGCCAGCAGTGAAGCGTCAGGGGGCAGTCAGCCCCAGCATTTT. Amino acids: CASSEASGGSQPQHF.

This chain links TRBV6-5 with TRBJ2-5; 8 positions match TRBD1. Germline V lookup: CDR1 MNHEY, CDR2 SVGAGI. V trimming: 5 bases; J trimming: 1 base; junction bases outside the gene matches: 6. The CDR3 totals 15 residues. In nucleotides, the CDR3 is TGTGCCAGCAGTCACTTCACAGGGGGCCAAGAGACCCAGTACTTC. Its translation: CASSHFTGGQETQYF.

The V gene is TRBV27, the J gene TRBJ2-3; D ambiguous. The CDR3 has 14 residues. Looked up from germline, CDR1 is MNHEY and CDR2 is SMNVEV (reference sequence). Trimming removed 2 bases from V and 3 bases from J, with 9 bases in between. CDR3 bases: TGTGCCAGCAGTTTAAGCGCGCCGACAGATACGCAGTATTTT. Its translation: CASSLSAPTDTQYF.

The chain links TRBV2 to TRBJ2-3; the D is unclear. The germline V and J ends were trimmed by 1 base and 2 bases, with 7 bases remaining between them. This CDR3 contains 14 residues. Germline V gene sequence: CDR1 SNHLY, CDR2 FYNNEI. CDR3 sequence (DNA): TGTGCCAGCAGTGAAGAGTCAGTCACAGATACGCAGTATTTT. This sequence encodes CASSEESVTDTQYF.

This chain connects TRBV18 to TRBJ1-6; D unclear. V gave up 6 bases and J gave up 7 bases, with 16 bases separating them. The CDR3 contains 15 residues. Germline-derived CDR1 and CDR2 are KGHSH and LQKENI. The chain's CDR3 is CASSTTEPGNSPLHF. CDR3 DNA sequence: TGTGCCAGCTCTACGACGGAGCCGGGGAATTCACCCCTCCACTTT.

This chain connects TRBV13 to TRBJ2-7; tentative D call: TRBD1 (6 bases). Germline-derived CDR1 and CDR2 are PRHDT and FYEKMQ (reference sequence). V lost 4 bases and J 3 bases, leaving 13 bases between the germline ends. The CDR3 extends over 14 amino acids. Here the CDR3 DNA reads TGTGCCAGCAGCTCCAGCCGGGACAACTACGAGCAGTACTTC. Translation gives CASSSSRDNYEQYF.

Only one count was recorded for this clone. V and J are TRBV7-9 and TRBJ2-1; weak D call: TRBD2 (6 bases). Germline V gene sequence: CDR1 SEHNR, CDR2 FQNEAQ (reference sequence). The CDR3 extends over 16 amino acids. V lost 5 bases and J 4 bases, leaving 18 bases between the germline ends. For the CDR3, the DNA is TGTGCCAGCAGCCCCCTTCCCCTCGGGAGTTACAATGAGCAGTTCTTC. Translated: CASSPLPLGSYNEQFF.

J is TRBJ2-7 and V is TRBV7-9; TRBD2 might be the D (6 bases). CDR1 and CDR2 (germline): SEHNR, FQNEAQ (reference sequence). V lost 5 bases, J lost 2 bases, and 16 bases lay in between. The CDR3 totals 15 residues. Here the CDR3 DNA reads TGTGCCAGCAGCCCCTCCGGGACTGGGACCTACGAGCAGTACTTC. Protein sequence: CASSPSGTGTYEQYF.

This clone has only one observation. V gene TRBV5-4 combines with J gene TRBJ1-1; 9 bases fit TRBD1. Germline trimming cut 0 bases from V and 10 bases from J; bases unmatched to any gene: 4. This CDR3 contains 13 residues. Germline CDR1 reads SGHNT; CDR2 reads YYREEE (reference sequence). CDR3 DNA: TGTGCCAGCAGCTTGGCGGGACAGGGCACAGCTTTCTTT. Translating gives CASSLAGQGTAFF.

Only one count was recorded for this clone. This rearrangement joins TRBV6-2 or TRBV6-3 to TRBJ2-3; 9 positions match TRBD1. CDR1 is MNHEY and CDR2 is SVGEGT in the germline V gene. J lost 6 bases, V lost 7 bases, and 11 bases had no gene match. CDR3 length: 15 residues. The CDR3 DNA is TGTGCCAGCACCCCGGGACAGGGCTCCTTCGATACGCAGTATTTT. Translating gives CASTPGQGSFDTQYF.

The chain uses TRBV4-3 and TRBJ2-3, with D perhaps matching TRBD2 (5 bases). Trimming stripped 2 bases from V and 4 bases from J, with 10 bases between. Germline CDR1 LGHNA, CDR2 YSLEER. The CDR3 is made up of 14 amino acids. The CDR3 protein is CASSQPGRPDTQYF. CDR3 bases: TGCGCCAGCAGCCAACCGGGGAGACCAGATACGCAGTATTTT.

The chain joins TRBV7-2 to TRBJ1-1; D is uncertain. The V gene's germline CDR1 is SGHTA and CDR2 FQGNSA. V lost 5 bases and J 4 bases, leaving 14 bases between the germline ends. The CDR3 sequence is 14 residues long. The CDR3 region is CASSLPRVGTEAFF. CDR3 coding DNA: TGTGCCAGCAGCCTTCCTCGGGTAGGCACTGAAGCTTTCTTT.

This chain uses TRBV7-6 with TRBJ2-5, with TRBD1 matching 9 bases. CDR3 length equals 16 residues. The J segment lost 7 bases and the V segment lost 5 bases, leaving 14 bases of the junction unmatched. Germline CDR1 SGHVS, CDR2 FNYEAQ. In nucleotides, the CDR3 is TGTGCCAGCAGCCATTCCACAGGGGGCGGGTCTCGGACCCAGTACTTC. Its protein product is CASSHSTGGGSRTQYF.

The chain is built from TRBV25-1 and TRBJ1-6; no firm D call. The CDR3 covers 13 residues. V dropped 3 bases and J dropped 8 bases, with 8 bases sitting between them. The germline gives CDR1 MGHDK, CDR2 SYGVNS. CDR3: CASSEFRDSPLHF. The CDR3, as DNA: TGTGCCAGCAGTGAGTTTAGAGATTCACCCCTCCACTTT.

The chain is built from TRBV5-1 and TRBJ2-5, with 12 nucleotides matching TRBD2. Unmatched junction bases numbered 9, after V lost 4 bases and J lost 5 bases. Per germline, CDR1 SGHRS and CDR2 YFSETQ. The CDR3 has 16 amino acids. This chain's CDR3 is CASSPPSGGAYETQYF. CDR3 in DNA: TGCGCCAGCAGCCCCCCTAGCGGGGGGGCCTATGAGACCCAGTACTTC. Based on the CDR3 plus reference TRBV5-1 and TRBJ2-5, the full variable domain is KAGVTQTPRYLIKTRGQQVTLSCSPISGHRSVSWYQQTPGQGLQFLFEYFSETQRNKGNFPGRFSGRQFSNSRSEMNVSTLELGDSALYLCASSPPSGGAYETQYFGPGTRLLVL.

CDR3 in DNA: TGTGCCACCAGTGACCCTGGACTAGCGGAGCAGTTCTTC. This codes for CATSDPGLAEQFF. This chain joins TRBV24-1 and TRBJ2-1; 9 nucleotides align to TRBD2. V trimming: 4 bases; J trimming: 10 bases; junction bases outside the gene matches: 4. Germline values: CDR1 KGHDR, CDR2 SFDVKD. This CDR3 spans 13 amino acids.

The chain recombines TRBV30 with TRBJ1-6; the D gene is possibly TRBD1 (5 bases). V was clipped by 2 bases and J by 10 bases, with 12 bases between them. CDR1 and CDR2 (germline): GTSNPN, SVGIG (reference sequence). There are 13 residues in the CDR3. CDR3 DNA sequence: TGTGCCTGGAGTTCAGGGCTCCTCTCACCCCTCCACTTT. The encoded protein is CAWSSGLLSPLHF.

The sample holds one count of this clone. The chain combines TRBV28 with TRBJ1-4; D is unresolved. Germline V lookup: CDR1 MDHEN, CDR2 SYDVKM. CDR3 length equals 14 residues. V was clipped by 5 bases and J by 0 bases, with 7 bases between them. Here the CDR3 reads CASSPGATNEKLFF. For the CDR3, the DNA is TGTGCCAGCAGTCCGGGTGCAACTAATGAAAAACTGTTTTTT.

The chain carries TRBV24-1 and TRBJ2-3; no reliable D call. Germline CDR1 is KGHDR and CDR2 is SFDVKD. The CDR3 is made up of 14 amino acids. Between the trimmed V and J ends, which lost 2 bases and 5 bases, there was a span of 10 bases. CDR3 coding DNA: TGTGCCACCAGTGATTGGAGTCAAGGAGATACGCAGTATTTT. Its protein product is CATSDWSQGDTQYF.